This T cell receptor beta chain was observed in a study of shared clonotypes between healthy human individuals. For the study at large: Those who served as donors were a couple of women and a few men between the ages of 18 and 49. Each donor's CD4 naive and CD4 memory cells filled three plates apiece, CD8 naive two, and CD8 memory one.

CD45RO-negative cells were positively selected for CCR7, leaving out terminally differentiated effector memory CD45RA+ cells. The table came from immunoSEQ multiplex PCR; TCRdb's copy has only in-frame clones and leaves some out. The data show about 1.9 million clones, 93% seen once. This CDR3 is 14 amino acids long. Germline V gene lookup returns CDR1 ENHRY and CDR2 SYGVKD. Deletions cut 3 bases from V and 5 bases from J, with 11 bases between. This clonotype was sampled from a man between 18 and 35 years old in good health. Some clones in this sample may be carry-over from other donors' samples. The chain couples TRBV10-3 to TRBJ2-1; D might be TRBD2 (5 bases). What was sequenced was naive CD8+ T cells from PBMCs. The CDR3 sequence: CAISELEGHNEQFF. CDR3 coding DNA: TGTGCCATCAGTGAATTAGAGGGCCACAATGAGCAGTTCTTC.